This T cell receptor (beta chain) is drawn from a study of sequential checkpoint blockade in melanoma (dated by TCRdb to the late 2010s). Turning to the overall study: Patients were assigned by 1:1 randomization to either first-line nivolumab followed by ipilimumab (arm A) or ipilimumab followed by nivolumab (arm B). In around 83% of the matched pre- and post-treatment tumor biopsy pairs, both biopsies came from the same lesion. TCRbeta immunosequencing was performed on DNA from roughly 91 pretreatment melanoma tumor samples. Maintenance nivolumab came after each of the two trial sequences. Matched tumor biopsies were taken from some 20 patients before treatment and at week 13, after single-agent nivolumab (arm A) or ipilimumab (arm B).

Inclusive of the bounding cysteine and phenylalanine, the CDR3 is 16 residues long. Just the 48-base CDR3 DNA is kept, in frame starting at base 1. Relative to germline, V is 4 bases shorter and J is 4 bases shorter, with 19 bases between their ends. CDR1 and CDR2 are read off the germline V gene as SGHNT and YENEEA. The sample's treatment or condition label, in plain terms: randomized to nivolumab then ipilimumab (arm A) or the reverse (arm B). Prior DNA-damaging chemotherapy had not been received by any trial patient. Samples came from patients with melanoma in CheckMate 064, a randomized, open-label phase II trial of sequential checkpoint blockade. Genomic DNA from formalin-fixed paraffin-embedded (FFPE) tissue samples was used for tumor TCR sequencing. By its share of the sample, this clone is large (0.1 to 1%). Its antigen specificity is not known. Base qualities are not recorded, but no much larger clone differs from it by a single base.

TCRbeta CDR3 regions were immunosequenced from genomic DNA with the immunoSEQ Assay. Before high-throughput sequencing, the genomic DNA was amplified using bias-controlled multiplex PCR. On the authors' methods: To quantify the absolute abundance of each unique TCRbeta CDR3 region, the sequences were collapsed and filtered. Clonality, defined as 1 minus Pielou's evenness, was calculated using productive rearrangements only. Tumor T-cell fraction was computed by normalizing TCRbeta template counts to usable DNA, estimated from several housekeeping genes. Clones with significantly greater frequencies in on-treatment versus baseline samples were identified using a previously published method. TCRdb mirrors the immuneACCESS table, restricted to in-frame sequences. Some clones are absent from its copies; in checked studies, under half trace to an unresolved V gene, and the reason for the others is unknown. Clone size and V and J calls were adopted from that table, with D and trimming inferred from the DNA. This sample lists about 400 clones; just under 20% were detected once. The top ten hold 10% of the sample.

Broad study findings and their caveats: Larger, independent patient cohorts are needed to validate the response-prediction model that combines TCR metrics and mutation burden. Patients whose tumor T-cell fraction and clonality increased by week 13 were about 30 times more likely to achieve clinical benefit. Small sample sizes and reduced statistical power limited the analyses of tumor T-cell fraction within each arm. PD-L1 staining and CD8+ T-cell counts correlated with tumor T-cell fraction and clonality, whereas mutational load did not. Among patients in arm A, the nivolumab-first arm, pretreatment tumor TIL clonality was associated with response (P = .04).

This specimen consisted of tumor tissue (inferred from file names), obtained from a patient given nivolumab and ipilimumab in sequence. The receptor's source is a human donor with melanoma. Recombination linked TRBV11-3 to TRBJ1-1, with no confident D gene call. The nucleotide sequence reads as follows: TGTGCCAGCAGCTCTAATGTGCGGGGTTTGCGCACTGAAGCTTTCTTT. It specifies CASSSNVRGLRTEAFF.